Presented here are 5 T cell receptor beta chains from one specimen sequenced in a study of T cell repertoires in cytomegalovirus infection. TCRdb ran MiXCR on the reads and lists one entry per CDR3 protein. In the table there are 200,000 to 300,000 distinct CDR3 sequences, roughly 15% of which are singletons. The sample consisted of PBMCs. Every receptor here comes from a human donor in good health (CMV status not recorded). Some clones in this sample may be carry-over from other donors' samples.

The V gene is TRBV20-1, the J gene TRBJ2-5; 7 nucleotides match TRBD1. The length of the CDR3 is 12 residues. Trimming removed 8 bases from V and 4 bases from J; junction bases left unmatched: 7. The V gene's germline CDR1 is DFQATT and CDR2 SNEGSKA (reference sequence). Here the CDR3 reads CSTKTGTETQYF. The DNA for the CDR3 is TGCAGTACGAAGACAGGGACAGAGACCCAGTACTTC.

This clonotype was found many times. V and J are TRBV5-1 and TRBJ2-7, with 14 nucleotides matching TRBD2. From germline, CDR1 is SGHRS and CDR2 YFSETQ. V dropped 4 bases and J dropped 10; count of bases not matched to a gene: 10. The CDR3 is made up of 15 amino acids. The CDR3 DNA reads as TGCGCCAGCAGCCTGAAACCGGGACTAGCGGGAGTCCAGTACTTC. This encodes CASSLKPGLAGVQYF.

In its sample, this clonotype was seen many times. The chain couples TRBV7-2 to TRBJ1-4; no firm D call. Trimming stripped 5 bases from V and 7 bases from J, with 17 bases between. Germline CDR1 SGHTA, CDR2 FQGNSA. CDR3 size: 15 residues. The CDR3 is CASSPIHNIREKLFF. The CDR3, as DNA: TGTGCCAGCAGCCCCATACATAACATCCGTGAAAAACTGTTTTTT.

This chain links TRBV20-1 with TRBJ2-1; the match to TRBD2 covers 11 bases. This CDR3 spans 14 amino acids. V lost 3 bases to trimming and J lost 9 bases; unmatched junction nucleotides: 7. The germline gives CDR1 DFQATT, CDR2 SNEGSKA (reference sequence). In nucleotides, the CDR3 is TGCAGTGCTAGTGGTAGCGGGAGGGCATCTGAGCAGTTCTTC. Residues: CSASGSGRASEQFF.

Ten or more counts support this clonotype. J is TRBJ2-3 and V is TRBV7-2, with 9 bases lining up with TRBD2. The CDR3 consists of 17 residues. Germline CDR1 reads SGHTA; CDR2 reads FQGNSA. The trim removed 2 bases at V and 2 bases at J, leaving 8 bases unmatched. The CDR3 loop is CASSLRGGRAPTDTQYF. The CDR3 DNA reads TGTGCCAGCAGCTTACGCGGCGGGAGGGCCCCCACAGATACGCAGTATTTT.